Presented here are 4 T cell receptor beta chains from one specimen sequenced in a study of blood T cells in healthy people across ages. Primed by a sample-barcoded 5' primer and a J-beta primer mix, a second PCR proceeded for about 6 to 12 cycles. TCRdb used MiXCR to reprocess the 5' RACE reads, holding one entry per CDR3 protein. Altogether about 640,000 distinct CDR3 sequences are present, roughly 58% being singletons, with the ten largest covering 30% to 45%. Sequenced material: blood. Source of these receptors: a man aged 55 to 70 in good health.

There are a few counts of this clonotype. V is TRBV21-1 and J is TRBJ2-5; the table's D call, TRBD2, was not checked against the DNA. TRBV21-1 is a pseudogene segment. This CDR3 is built from 15 residues. The CDR3 is CASSPDPGLGETQYF. In nucleotides, the CDR3 is TGTGCCAGCAGCCCCGATCCGGGACTAGGAGAGACCCAGTACTTC.

CDR3 sequence: CASSSSGGGETQYF. The CDR3 region has the DNA TGTGCCAGCAGCTCCTCAGGGGGAGGAGAGACCCAGTACTTC. The chain couples TRBV7-9 to TRBJ2-5; tentative D call: TRBD1 (7 bases). The CDR3 has 14 amino acids. Germline V CDR1 and CDR2: SEHNR, FQNEAQ (reference sequence). V lost 4 bases and J 4 bases, leaving 13 bases between the germline ends.

The chain joins TRBV28 to TRBJ1-5; 10 nucleotides match TRBD1. J lost 2 bases, V lost 6 bases, and 7 bases had no gene match. The CDR3 spans 16 residues. Germline CDR1 is MDHEN and CDR2 is SYDVKM. The CDR3 is CASRETGGFGNQPQHF. The CDR3 DNA reads TGTGCCAGCAGAGAGACAGGGGGCTTTGGCAATCAGCCCCAGCATTTT.

This clonotype has a count of ten or more. J is TRBJ2-7 and V is TRBV6-2 or TRBV6-3; 7 bases map to TRBD1. Germline lookup yields CDR1 MNHEY and CDR2 SVGEGT. V lost 6 bases and J lost 3; bases outside the gene matches: 11. This CDR3 comprises 15 residues. CDR3 in DNA: TGTGCCAGCAGCCCACGACAGGGAAGTTTCTACGAGCAGTACTTC. Translating it yields CASSPRQGSFYEQYF.